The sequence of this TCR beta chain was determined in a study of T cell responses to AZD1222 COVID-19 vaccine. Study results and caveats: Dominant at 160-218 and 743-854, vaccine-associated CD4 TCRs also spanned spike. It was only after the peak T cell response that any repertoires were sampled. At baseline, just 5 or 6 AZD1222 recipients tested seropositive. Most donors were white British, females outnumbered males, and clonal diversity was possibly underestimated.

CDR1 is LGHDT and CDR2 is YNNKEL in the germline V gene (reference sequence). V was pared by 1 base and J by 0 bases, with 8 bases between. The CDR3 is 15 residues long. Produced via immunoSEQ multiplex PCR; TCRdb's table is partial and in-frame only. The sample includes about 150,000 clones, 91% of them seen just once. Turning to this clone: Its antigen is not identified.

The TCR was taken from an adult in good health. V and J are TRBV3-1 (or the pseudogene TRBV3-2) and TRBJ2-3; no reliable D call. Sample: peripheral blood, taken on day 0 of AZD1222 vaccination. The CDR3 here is CASSQGFGSTDTQYF. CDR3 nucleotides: TGTGCCAGCAGCCAAGGTTTCGGCAGCACAGATACGCAGTATTTT.